These 25 T cell receptor beta chains were sequenced from one sample in a study of vaccination and CD4 T cells after COVID-19. Their antigens remain unidentified. Sample treatment: roughly 10-day PBMC culture with coronavirus spike peptide pools or control peptides (ViraFEST assay). Oncomine TCR Beta short-read sequencing was applied to DNA from cultured CD4+ T cells. TCRdb re-derived calls from the PCR reads in MiXCR, one entry per CDR3 protein. The sample shows around 25,000 distinct CDR3 sequences, around 45% of them seen only once. Material for sequencing was CD4+ T cells from blood, cultured in vitro. These receptors originate from a human donor who had recovered from COVID-19.

The chain joins TRBV2 to TRBJ1-1; 11 bases map to TRBD1. The J segment lost 0 bases and the V segment lost 6 bases, leaving 3 bases of the junction unmatched. The CDR3 extends over 15 amino acids. CDR1 is SNHLY and CDR2 is FYNNEI in the germline V gene. CDR3 region: CASRGTGGMNTEAFF. The CDR3 nucleotides read TGTGCCAGCAGAGGGACAGGGGGGATGAACACTGAAGCTTTCTTT.

This rearrangement joins TRBV20-1 to TRBJ2-3, with 7 bases lining up with TRBD2. This CDR3 region has 16 residues. V shed 0 bases, J shed 2 bases, and the junction held 8 bases outside the gene matches. Looked up from germline, CDR1 is DFQATT and CDR2 is SNEGSKA (reference sequence). CDR3 coding DNA: TGCAGTGCTAGAGATTTCGCTAGCGGACACACAGATACGCAGTATTTT. Amino acid sequence: CSARDFASGHTDTQYF.

This clonotype is a singleton in its sample. The chain recombines TRBV18 with TRBJ1-2; tentatively, D is TRBD1 (5 bases). This CDR3 has 15 residues. Between the trimmed V and J ends, which lost 2 bases and 2 bases, there was a span of 12 bases. In germline, CDR1 is KGHSH, CDR2 LQKENI. The CDR3 DNA follows: TGTGCCAGCTCACCAGGTGTCCAGGGAAACTATGGCTACACCTTC. Translating gives CASSPGVQGNYGYTF.

Here the CDR3 DNA reads TGTGCCAGCAGTTTCCTGACAGGGGATGAGGACAATGAGCAGTTCTTC. Translating gives CASSFLTGDEDNEQFF. This chain uses TRBV27 with TRBJ2-1; 8 nucleotides line up with TRBD1. With 3 bases clipped from V and 5 bases from J, the junction kept 9 bases outside the gene matches. Germline CDR1 and CDR2: MNHEY and SMNVEV (reference sequence). The CDR3 spans 16 residues.

This rearrangement joins TRBV20-1 to TRBJ2-2; D gene unclear. This CDR3 spans 16 amino acids. The germline CDR1 and CDR2 sequences are DFQATT and SNEGSKA (reference sequence). Trimming pared 1 base from V and 3 bases from J, leaving 15 bases between. The CDR3 DNA is TGCAGTGCTAGAGGAACGCGCCTACTATACACCGGGGAGCTGTTTTTT. Its translation: CSARGTRLLYTGELFF.

This clonotype was found a few times. This chain joins TRBV20-1 and TRBJ1-6; D not certain. This CDR3 has 13 amino acids. Germline V CDR1 and CDR2: DFQATT, SNEGSKA (reference sequence). V lost 1 base to trimming and J lost 9 bases, with 10 bases between them. DNA of the CDR3: TGCAGTGCTAGAGGGACTTTCAGTTCACCCCTCCACTTT. This translates into CSARGTFSSPLHF.

This chain uses TRBV18 with TRBJ2-7, with 9 bases aligning to TRBD2. The CDR3 loop spans 12 amino acids. Germline V gives CDR1 KGHSH, CDR2 LQKENI. The V gene end was trimmed by 6 bases and the J gene end by 3 bases; junction bases not matched to a gene: 0. The CDR3 region is CASSSGGYEQYF. The CDR3 bases are TGTGCCAGCTCTAGCGGGGGCTACGAGCAGTACTTC.

This clonotype has only a few counts. V gene TRBV7-9 combines with J gene TRBJ2-1; D perhaps matches TRBD1 (6 bases). Per the germline V gene, CDR1 is SEHNR and CDR2 is FQNEAQ (reference sequence). Between the trimmed V and J ends, which lost 1 base and 7 bases, there was a span of 17 bases. The CDR3 loop spans 16 amino acids. The CDR3 DNA reads as TGTGCCAGCAGCTTAGGGGGGCCCTTAATGGGGAATGAGCAGTTCTTC. Amino acids: CASSLGGPLMGNEQFF. The whole variable domain, remainder taken from reference TRBV7-9 and TRBJ2-1, is DTGVSQNPRHKITKRGQNVTFRCDPISEHNRLYWYRQTLGQGPEFLTYFQNEAQLEKSRLLSDRFSAERPKGSFSTLEIQRTEQGDSAMYLCASSLGGPLMGNEQFFGPGTRLTVL.

The V and J genes are TRBV19 and TRBJ2-1, with 12 nucleotides matching TRBD2. The V and J ends lost 9 bases and 9 bases, in that order; junction bases with no gene match: 6. The CDR3 is 13 residues long. Germline V gene sequence: CDR1 LNHDA, CDR2 SQIVND (reference sequence). CDR3 DNA sequence: TGTGCCAGCCGGACTAGCGGGACAGGTGAGCAGTTCTTC. Amino acids: CASRTSGTGEQFF.

This clonotype was counted a single time. This chain joins TRBV5-1 and TRBJ2-1, with a possible D match to TRBD2 (5 bases). CDR1 is SGHRS and CDR2 is YFSETQ in the germline V gene. The CDR3 is 15 amino acids. V gave up 4 bases and J gave up 0 bases, with 11 bases separating them. CDR3 sequence: CASSSSASSYNEQFF. DNA of the CDR3: TGCGCCAGCAGCAGTAGCGCGAGCTCCTACAATGAGCAGTTCTTC.

This chain links TRBV7-8 with TRBJ2-7; possible D gene TRBD1, 5 bases. In germline, CDR1 is SGHVS, CDR2 FQNEAQ. This CDR3 region has 15 residues. V was cut by 0 bases and J by 2 bases, with 11 bases left in between. CDR3: CASSLADKPTYEQYF. The CDR3 nucleotides are TGTGCCAGCAGCTTAGCGGACAAGCCAACCTACGAGCAGTACTTC.

The J gene is TRBJ2-7, the V gene TRBV12-3 or TRBV12-4; 12 nucleotides align to TRBD2. CDR3 length equals 14 residues. The trim removed 6 bases at V and 3 bases at J, leaving 3 bases unmatched. The CDR3 loop is CASRRTSGIYEQYF. CDR3 bases: TGTGCCAGCAGGCGGACTAGCGGGATCTACGAGCAGTACTTC.

This clonotype has a handful of counts. V is TRBV7-9 and J is TRBJ1-6; perhaps TRBD1 as D (5 bases). Germline CDR1 and CDR2: SEHNR and FQNEAQ (reference sequence). This CDR3 has 15 residues. Trimming took off 6 bases at V and 4 bases at J, with 13 bases between the two ends. The CDR3 loop reads CASRPDTPYNSPLHF. For the CDR3, the DNA is TGTGCCAGCAGACCGGACACCCCGTATAATTCACCCCTCCACTTT. Supplemented by reference TRBV7-9 and TRBJ1-6, the full variable domain reads DTGVSQNPRHKITKRGQNVTFRCDPISEHNRLYWYRQTLGQGPEFLTYFQNEAQLEKSRLLSDRFSAERPKGSFSTLEIQRTEQGDSAMYLCASRPDTPYNSPLHFGNGTRLTVT.

This clonotype showed up just a few times. The rearrangement uses TRBV10-3 and TRBJ2-7; D is uncertain. Germline assignment: CDR1 ENHRY and CDR2 SYGVKD. The V gene lost 2 bases and the J gene lost 0 bases, with 8 bases spanning the gap. This CDR3 contains 14 residues. The CDR3 sequence: CAISEGPRSYEQYF. CDR3 sequence (DNA): TGTGCCATCAGTGAGGGGCCACGCTCCTACGAGCAGTACTTC.

The V gene is TRBV7-8, the J gene TRBJ2-5, with D tentatively TRBD1 (6 bases). V was cut by 2 bases and J by 5 bases, with 15 bases left in between. The CDR3 extends over 15 amino acids. The V gene's germline CDR1 is SGHVS and CDR2 FQNEAQ. The DNA of the CDR3 is TGTGCCAGCAGCTTACTCAGGGGCTCGTCCGAGACCCAGTACTTC. Encoded protein: CASSLLRGSSETQYF.

This clonotype was observed a handful of times. The chain recombines TRBV6-1 with TRBJ1-5, with D maybe TRBD1 (5 bases). The CDR3 contains 17 residues. The germline V gene has CDR1 MNHNS and CDR2 SASEGT. V lost 3 bases, J lost 2 bases, and 17 bases lay in between. The CDR3 loop is CASSDRGPFVGNQPQHF. The CDR3 region has the DNA TGTGCCAGCAGTGACCGGGGCCCCTTTGTGGGCAATCAGCCCCAGCATTTT.

The chain joins TRBV7-9 to TRBJ1-1; unclear D gene. Looked up from germline, CDR1 is SEHNR and CDR2 is FQNEAQ (reference sequence). The CDR3 is made up of 15 amino acids. Trimming stripped 1 base from V and 6 bases from J, with 15 bases between. This CDR3 is CASSLGVGRPSEAFF. CDR3 bases: TGTGCCAGCAGCTTAGGAGTTGGACGACCTTCTGAAGCTTTCTTT.

This clonotype appeared a few times. V is TRBV11-2 and J is TRBJ2-3; D gene ambiguous. Germline V gene lookup returns CDR1 SGHAT and CDR2 FQNNGV. V was clipped by 1 base and J by 0 bases, with 5 bases between them. The CDR3 consists of 14 residues. CDR3 DNA sequence: TGTGCCAGCAGCTTAGGAGTTAGCACAGATACGCAGTATTTT. As protein: CASSLGVSTDTQYF.

This clonotype was seen more than once but under ten times. This chain uses TRBV6-2 or TRBV6-3 with TRBJ1-1; no clear D gene. Germline lookup yields CDR1 MNHEY and CDR2 SVGEGT. The CDR3 has 14 residues. Trimming shortened V by 6 bases and J by 5 bases, and 16 bases separated the two germline ends. CDR3 sequence (DNA): TGTGCCAGCAGCCGCGGTAATGGCTGGACTGAAGCTTTCTTT. Residues: CASSRGNGWTEAFF.

The gene calls are TRBV24-1 and TRBJ2-1; TRBD2 might be the D (6 bases). The CDR3 is 15 residues long. Germline CDR1 is KGHDR and CDR2 is SFDVKD. The V end lost 5 bases, the J end lost 1 base, and 11 bases lay between the germline ends. This CDR3 is CATSAAGRSYNEQFF. CDR3 DNA sequence: TGTGCCACCAGTGCGGCGGGAAGGTCCTACAATGAGCAGTTCTTC.

The V gene is TRBV7-2, the J gene TRBJ2-3; D gene ambiguous. The CDR3 has 12 amino acids. V gave up 5 bases and J gave up 4 bases, with 7 bases separating them. Germline V CDR1 and CDR2: SGHTA, FQGNSA. In nucleotides, the CDR3 is TGTGCCAGCAGCCGGTACTCAGATACGCAGTATTTT. This codes for CASSRYSDTQYF.

In this sample, this clonotype turned up a few times. The chain uses TRBV10-3 and TRBJ1-5, with a possible D match to TRBD1 (6 bases). Germline assignment: CDR1 ENHRY and CDR2 SYGVKD. There are 15 residues in the CDR3. V was pared by 4 bases and J by 5 bases, with 15 bases between. The DNA of the CDR3 is TGTGCCATCAGTGCGGGGTCGGGGGGCCATCAGCCCCAGCATTTT. Translation: CAISAGSGGHQPQHF.

As to this clonotype: This sequence may be a read error, since a much larger clone differs from it by one base. CDR3 residues: CASWRTGRNTGELFF. The CDR3 bases are TGTGCCAGCTGGAGGACAGGGCGTAACACCGGGGAGCTGTTTTTT. This chain joins TRBV28 and TRBJ2-2; 8 bases line up with TRBD1. J was trimmed by 2 bases and V by 8 bases; bases with no gene match: 7. Germline CDR1 MDHEN, CDR2 SYDVKM. The CDR3 extends over 15 amino acids.

The rearrangement uses TRBV25-1 and TRBJ1-2; the D gene is possibly TRBD1 (5 bases). The germline gives CDR1 MGHDK, CDR2 SYGVNS. The CDR3 runs to 12 residues. The V end was cut by 2 bases, the J end by 8 bases, with 9 bases between. CDR3 DNA sequence: TGTGCCAGCAGTGAACAGGGATTCGGCTACACCTTC. It encodes CASSEQGFGYTF.

This clonotype is categorized as medium-sized (0.01 to 0.1%). The chain couples TRBV6-1 to TRBJ2-5, with 12 nucleotides matching TRBD2. With 11 bases clipped from V and 4 bases from J, the junction kept 5 bases outside the gene matches. The CDR3 covers 13 residues. Germline V gene lookup returns CDR1 MNHNS and CDR2 SASEGT. The CDR3, as DNA: TGTGCCGGGAGGACTAGCGGGGTAGAGACCCAGTACTTC. This sequence encodes CAGRTSGVETQYF.